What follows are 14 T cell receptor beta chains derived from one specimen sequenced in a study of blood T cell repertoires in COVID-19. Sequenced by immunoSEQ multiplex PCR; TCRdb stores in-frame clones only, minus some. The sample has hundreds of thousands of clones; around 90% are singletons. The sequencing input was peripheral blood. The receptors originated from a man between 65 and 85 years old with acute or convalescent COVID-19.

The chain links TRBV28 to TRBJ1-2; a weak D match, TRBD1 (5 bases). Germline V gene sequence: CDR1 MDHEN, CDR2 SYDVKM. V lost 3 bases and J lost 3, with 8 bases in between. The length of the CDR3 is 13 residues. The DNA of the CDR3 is TGTGCCAGCAGTTTCAAGGGGCACTATGGCTACACCTTC. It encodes CASSFKGHYGYTF.

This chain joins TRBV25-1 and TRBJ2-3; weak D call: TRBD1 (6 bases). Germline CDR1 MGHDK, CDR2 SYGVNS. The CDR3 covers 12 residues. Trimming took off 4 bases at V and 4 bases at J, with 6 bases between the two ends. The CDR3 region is CASSGTADTQYF. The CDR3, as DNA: TGTGCCAGCAGTGGGACAGCAGATACGCAGTATTTT.

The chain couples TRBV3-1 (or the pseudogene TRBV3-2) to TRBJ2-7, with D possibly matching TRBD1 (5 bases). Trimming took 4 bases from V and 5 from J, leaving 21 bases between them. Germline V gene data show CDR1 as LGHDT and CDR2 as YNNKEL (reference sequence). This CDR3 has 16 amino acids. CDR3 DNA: TGTGCCAGCAGCCCTGATCTTGGCAGGGCATCCCACGAGCAGTACTTC. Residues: CASSPDLGRASHEQYF.

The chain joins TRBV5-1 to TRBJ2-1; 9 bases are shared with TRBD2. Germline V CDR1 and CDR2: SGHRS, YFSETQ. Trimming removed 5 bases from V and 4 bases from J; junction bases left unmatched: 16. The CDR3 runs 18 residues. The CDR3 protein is CASRFGWRGGSAYNEQFF. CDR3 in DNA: TGCGCCAGCAGATTCGGCTGGCGGGGGGGCTCAGCTTACAATGAGCAGTTCTTC.

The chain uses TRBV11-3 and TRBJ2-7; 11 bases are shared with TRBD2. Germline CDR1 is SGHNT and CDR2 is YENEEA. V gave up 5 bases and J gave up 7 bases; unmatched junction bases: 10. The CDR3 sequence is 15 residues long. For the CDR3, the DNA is TGTGCCAGCAGCGAAGGACTAGCGGGCCTTGGTGAGCAGTACTTC. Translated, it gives CASSEGLAGLGEQYF.

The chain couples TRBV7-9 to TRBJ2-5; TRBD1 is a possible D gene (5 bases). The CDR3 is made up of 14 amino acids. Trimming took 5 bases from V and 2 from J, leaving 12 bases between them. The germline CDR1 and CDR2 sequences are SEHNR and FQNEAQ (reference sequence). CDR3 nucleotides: TGTGCCAGCAGCCTCCCGACAGAACAAGAGACCCAGTACTTC. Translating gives CASSLPTEQETQYF.

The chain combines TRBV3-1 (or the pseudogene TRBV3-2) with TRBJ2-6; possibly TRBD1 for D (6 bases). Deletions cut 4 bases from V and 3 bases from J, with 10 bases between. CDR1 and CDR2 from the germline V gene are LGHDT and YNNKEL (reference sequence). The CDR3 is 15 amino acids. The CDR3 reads CASSRRQVGANVLTF. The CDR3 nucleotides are TGTGCCAGCAGCCGAAGACAGGTTGGGGCCAACGTCCTGACTTTC.

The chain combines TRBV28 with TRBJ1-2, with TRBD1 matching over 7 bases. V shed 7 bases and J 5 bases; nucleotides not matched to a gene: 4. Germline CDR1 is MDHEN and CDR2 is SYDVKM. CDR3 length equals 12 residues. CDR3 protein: CASTPGQYGYTF. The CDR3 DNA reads TGTGCCAGCACCCCGGGACAGTATGGCTACACCTTC.

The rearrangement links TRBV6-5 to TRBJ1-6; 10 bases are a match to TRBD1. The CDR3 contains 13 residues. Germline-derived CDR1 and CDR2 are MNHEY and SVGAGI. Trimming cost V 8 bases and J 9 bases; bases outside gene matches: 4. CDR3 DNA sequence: TGTGCCAGCGGGACAGGGGAACGTTCACCCCTCCACTTT. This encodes CASGTGERSPLHF.

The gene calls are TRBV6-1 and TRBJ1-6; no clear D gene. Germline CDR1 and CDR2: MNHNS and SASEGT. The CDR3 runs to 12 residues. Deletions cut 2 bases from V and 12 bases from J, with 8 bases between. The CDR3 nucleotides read TGTGCCAGCAGTGAAAGTCGGTTACCCCTCCACTTT. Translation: CASSESRLPLHF.

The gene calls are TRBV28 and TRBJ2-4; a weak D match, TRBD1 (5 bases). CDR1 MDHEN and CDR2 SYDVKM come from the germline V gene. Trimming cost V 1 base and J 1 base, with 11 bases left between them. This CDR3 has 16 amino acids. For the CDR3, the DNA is TGTGCCAGCAGTTTATCAGGGTACTTTGCCAAAAACATTCAGTACTTC. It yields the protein CASSLSGYFAKNIQYF. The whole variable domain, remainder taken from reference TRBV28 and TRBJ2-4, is DVKVTQSSRYLVKRTGEKVFLECVQDMDHENMFWYRQDPGLGLRLIYFSYDVKMKEKGDIPEGYSVSREKKERFSLILESASTNQTSMYLCASSLSGYFAKNIQYFGAGTRLSVL.

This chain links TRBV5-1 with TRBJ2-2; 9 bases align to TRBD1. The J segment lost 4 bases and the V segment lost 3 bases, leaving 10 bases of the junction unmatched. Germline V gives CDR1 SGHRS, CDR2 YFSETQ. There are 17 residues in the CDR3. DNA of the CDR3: TGCGCCAGCAGCTGGACGCTCGGGACAGGGAGCACCGGGGAGCTGTTTTTT. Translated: CASSWTLGTGSTGELFF.

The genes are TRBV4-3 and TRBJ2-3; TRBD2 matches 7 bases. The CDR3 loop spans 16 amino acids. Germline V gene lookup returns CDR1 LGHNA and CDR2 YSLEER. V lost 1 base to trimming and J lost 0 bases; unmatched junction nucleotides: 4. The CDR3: CASSQGRGDSTDTQYF. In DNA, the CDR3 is TGCGCCAGCAGCCAAGGACGGGGGGACAGCACAGATACGCAGTATTTT.

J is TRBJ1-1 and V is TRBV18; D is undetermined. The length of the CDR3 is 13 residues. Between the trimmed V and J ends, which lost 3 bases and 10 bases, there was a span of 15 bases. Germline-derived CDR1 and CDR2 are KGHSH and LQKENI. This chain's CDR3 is CASSPAAGWVAFF. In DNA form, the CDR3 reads TGTGCCAGCTCACCGGCGGCGGGTTGGGTAGCTTTCTTT.